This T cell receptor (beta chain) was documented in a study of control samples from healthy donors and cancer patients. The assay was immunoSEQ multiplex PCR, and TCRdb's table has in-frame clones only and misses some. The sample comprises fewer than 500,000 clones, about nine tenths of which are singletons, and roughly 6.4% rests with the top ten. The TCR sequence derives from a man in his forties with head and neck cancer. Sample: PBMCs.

The CDR3: CASSQLAGANTEAFF. The DNA for the CDR3 is TGTGCCAGCAGCCAACTCGCAGGGGCCAACACTGAAGCTTTCTTT. This chain links TRBV14 with TRBJ1-1; TRBD1 is a possible D gene (6 bases). The CDR3 has 15 amino acids. CDR1 and CDR2 from the germline V gene are SGHDN and FVKESK. Trimming pared 2 bases from V and 2 bases from J, leaving 12 bases between.